The following is a T cell receptor (beta chain) sequence with its context. Its target is unknown. This sample was taken from a study of blood T cells in healthy people across ages. Overall study context: Template switching picked up about one barcoded beta molecule for each two T cells. Study-level results: Significant beta diversity loss was already apparent by age approximately 40, declining roughly linearly.

The V gene lost 1 base and the J gene lost 11 bases, with 27 bases spanning the gap. The V gene's germline CDR1 is SGHRS and CDR2 YFSETQ. The CDR3 runs to 17 residues. Primed by a sample-barcoded 5' primer and a J-beta primer mix, a second PCR proceeded for 7 to 11 cycles. TCRdb independently ran MiXCR on the 5' RACE reads; one entry per CDR3 protein. The sample has approximately 900,000 distinct CDR3 sequences; almost 30% are singletons. RNA extraction gave at least 5.5 micrograms of total RNA per sample. The same specimen was also included in a second study, on T cells of mothers and their children. That study reports: Evidence of persistent microchimeric T cell clones was absent.

Sequenced material: blood. This receptor was identified in a woman in her thirties or forties in good health. This chain connects TRBV5-1 to TRBJ2-5; D may match TRBD1 or TRBD2 (5 bases each). Here the CDR3 DNA reads TGCGCCAGCAGCTTGAGGCCCGGGACCTTTCTATACAATGAGCAGTACTTC. It specifies CASSLRPGTFLYNEQYF.